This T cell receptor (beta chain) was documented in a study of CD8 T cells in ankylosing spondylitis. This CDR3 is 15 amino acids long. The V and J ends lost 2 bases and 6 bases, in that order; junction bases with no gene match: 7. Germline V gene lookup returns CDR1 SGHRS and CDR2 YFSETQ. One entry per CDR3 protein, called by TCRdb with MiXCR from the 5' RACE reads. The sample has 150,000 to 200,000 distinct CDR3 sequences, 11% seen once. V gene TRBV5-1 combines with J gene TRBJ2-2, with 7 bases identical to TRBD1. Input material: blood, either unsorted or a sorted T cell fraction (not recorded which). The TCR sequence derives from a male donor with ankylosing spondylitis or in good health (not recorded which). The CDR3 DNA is TGCGCCAGCAGCTTTTACCGGGACAGATCCGGGGAGCTGTTTTTT. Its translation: CASSFYRDRSGELFF.